A single sample is the source of the 18 T cell receptor beta chains below, sequenced in a study of molecular identifiers for immune sequencing clone quantification. TCRdb reanalysed the PCR reads using MiXCR and keeps one entry per CDR3 protein. Of over 600,000 distinct CDR3 sequences listed, 20% are singletons. Material for sequencing was naive CD8+ T cells from blood, with Jurkat cell RNA spiked in. Noted subset: FACS-sorted CD8+CD4-CCR7+CD45RA+ naive T cells. The receptors derive from a human donor in good health. Some libraries in this study had Jurkat cell RNA spiked in.

The chain uses TRBV4-1 and TRBJ1-6, with D uncertain. The V end was cut by 3 bases, the J end by 13 bases, with 13 bases between. Germline V lookup: CDR1 MGHRA, CDR2 YSYEKL. This CDR3 has 13 amino acids. The DNA for the CDR3 is TGCGCCAGCAGCCAGCCTCAGTTGCCGCCCCTCCACTTT. Translation: CASSQPQLPPLHF.

The table lists this clonotype with many counts. The chain uses TRBV18 and TRBJ2-2, with 8 bases fitting TRBD2. The CDR3 extends over 16 amino acids. CDR1 KGHSH and CDR2 LQKENI come from the germline V gene. The trim removed 3 bases at V and 1 base at J, leaving 4 bases unmatched. The CDR3 nucleotides read TGTGCCAGCTCACCTGGACTAGCCCTGAACACCGGGGAGCTGTTTTTT. Its translation: CASSPGLALNTGELFF.

A note on this clonotype: Lacking the conserved final phenylalanine or tryptophan, this CDR3 likely reflects a read error. The gene calls are TRBV7-2 and TRBJ2-7, with TRBD1 matching over 10 bases. Germline lookup yields CDR1 SGHTA and CDR2 FQGNSA. CDR3 length: 15 residues. With V trimmed by 4 bases and J by 2 bases, 5 bases remained unmatched. The DNA of the CDR3 is TGTGCCAGCAGCTCGTGGACAGGGGGGCCCTACGAGCAGTACTCC. Amino acids: CASSSWTGGPYEQYS.

This clonotype was observed many times. The chain couples TRBV12-3 or TRBV12-4 to TRBJ2-3, with a tentative D call TRBD2 (5 bases). Trimming removed 3 bases from V and 2 bases from J, with 9 bases in between. CDR3 length equals 14 residues. The CDR3 DNA is TGTGCCAGCAGTTTGAGGACTTACACAGATACGCAGTATTTT. Translated: CASSLRTYTDTQYF.

CDR3 region: CASSLGPPRGPETQYF. For the CDR3, the DNA is TGTGCCAGCAGCTTAGGGCCCCCCAGGGGGCCGGAGACCCAGTACTTC. The chain combines TRBV7-8 with TRBJ2-5; TRBD1 aligns across 8 bases. This CDR3 region has 16 residues. Germline CDR1 is SGHVS and CDR2 is FQNEAQ. V shed 1 base and J 5 bases; nucleotides not matched to a gene: 9.

A remark on this clonotype: A clone one base away is much larger, so this may be a read error. The rearrangement joins TRBV30 to TRBJ2-3, with a tentative D call TRBD2 (5 bases). The ends were cut back, 5 bases at V and 8 bases at J, with 11 bases in the middle. This CDR3 has 11 amino acids. Germline V lookup: CDR1 GTSNPN, CDR2 SVGIG (reference sequence). DNA of the CDR3: TGTGCCTGGGAGGGTGGAGGTACGCAGTATTTT. Protein sequence: CAWEGGGTQYF.

The chain employs TRBV7-9 and TRBJ2-3; D ambiguous. V lost 8 bases and J lost 5, with 8 bases in between. The germline V gene has CDR1 SEHNR and CDR2 FQNEAQ (reference sequence). The CDR3 has 11 amino acids. The CDR3 DNA is TGTGCCAGCCCCCTGGGAGATACGCAGTATTTT. This translates into CASPLGDTQYF.

For this clonotype: This could be a read error, since a much larger clone is one nucleotide away. Given the absence of the conserved phenylalanine or tryptophan at the CDR3 end, a read error is likely. The rearrangement uses TRBV2 and TRBJ2-6, with 13 bases aligning to TRBD2. The germline CDR1 and CDR2 sequences are SNHLY and FYNNEI. This CDR3 is built from 17 residues. With V trimmed by 5 bases and J by 2 bases, 3 bases remained unmatched. The CDR3 coding sequence is TGTGCCAGCAGTAGACTAGCGGGGGGTGCTGGGGCCAACGTCCTGACTCTC. This gives the protein CASSRLAGGAGANVLTL.

In its sample, this clonotype was seen many times. The V and J genes are TRBV13 and TRBJ2-3; 9 nucleotides line up with TRBD2. Germline trimming cut 3 bases from V and 1 base from J; bases unmatched to any gene: 2. The CDR3 length is 15 residues. The germline V gene encodes CDR1 PRHDT and CDR2 FYEKMQ (reference sequence). CDR3 amino acids: CASSLSSGGTDTQYF. CDR3 nucleotides: TGTGCCAGCAGCTTGTCTAGCGGGGGCACAGATACGCAGTATTTT.

This clonotype was counted ten times or more. The chain combines TRBV13 with TRBJ2-1; either TRBD1 or TRBD2 may fit D (6 bases each). Trimming cost V 5 bases and J 0 bases, with 11 bases left between them. This CDR3 is 15 amino acids long. Germline V gene sequence: CDR1 PRHDT, CDR2 FYEKMQ (reference sequence). CDR3 residues: CASSPGASSYNEQFF. As DNA, the CDR3 is TGTGCCAGCAGCCCGGGGGCTAGCTCCTACAATGAGCAGTTCTTC.

At least ten counts were recorded for this clonotype. J is TRBJ1-3 and V is TRBV11-2; D is undetermined. V lost 4 bases and J 0 bases, leaving 7 bases between the germline ends. Germline lookup yields CDR1 SGHAT and CDR2 FQNNGV. The CDR3 has 14 residues. CDR3 sequence reads: CASSSDTSGNTIYF. CDR3 coding DNA: TGTGCCAGCAGCTCTGACACCTCTGGAAACACCATATATTTT.

This clonotype was detected many times. The chain uses TRBV2 and TRBJ1-2; D not certain. Trimming took off 2 bases at V and 6 bases at J, with 10 bases between the two ends. This CDR3 region has 13 residues. Germline CDR1 and CDR2: SNHLY and FYNNEI. The CDR3 loop reads CASSEMAAHGYTF. CDR3 nucleotides: TGTGCCAGCAGTGAAATGGCAGCCCATGGCTACACCTTC.

This clonotype was seen many times. As DNA, the CDR3 is TGCGCCAGCAGCGGACAGGGCACGCACACAGATACGCAGTATTTT. Protein product: CASSGQGTHTDTQYF. This sequence joins TRBV4-3 and TRBJ2-3, with TRBD1 matching 8 bases. The V segment lost 5 bases and the J segment 2 bases; nucleotides outside the gene matches: 6. The germline V gene encodes CDR1 LGHNA and CDR2 YSLEER. CDR3 length: 15 amino acids.

This clonotype has ten or more counts. This chain connects TRBV7-2 to TRBJ2-3; TRBD2 agrees at 11 bases. Germline trimming cut 1 base from V and 6 bases from J; bases unmatched to any gene: 18. The CDR3 is 20 amino acids. The germline gives CDR1 SGHTA, CDR2 FQGNSA. CDR3 in DNA: TGTGCCAGCAGCTTAGAGGGTGGGTCGGTACTAGCGGGAGTTATGGATACGCAGTATTTT. It yields the protein CASSLEGGSVLAGVMDTQYF.

Many counts were recorded for this clonotype. This chain joins TRBV12-3 or TRBV12-4 and TRBJ2-3; TRBD2 aligns across 13 bases. V shed 5 bases and J 2 bases; nucleotides not matched to a gene: 19. The CDR3 loop spans 21 amino acids. The CDR3, as DNA: TGTGCCAGCAGTGAAGCCCCGGGACTAGCGGGACATCCTGCCATCACAGATACGCAGTATTTT. This gives the protein CASSEAPGLAGHPAITDTQYF.

In this sample, this clonotype turned up many times. The rearrangement joins TRBV12-3 or TRBV12-4 to TRBJ2-7, with no clear D. The CDR3 spans 14 residues. V was trimmed by 2 bases and J by 2 bases, leaving 10 bases between them. CDR3 sequence reads: CASSLSDGTYEQYF. The CDR3 nucleotides are TGTGCCAGCAGTTTATCGGACGGTACCTACGAGCAGTACTTC.

This clonotype has at least ten counts. This chain connects TRBV6-1 to TRBJ1-5; D gene ambiguous. The CDR3 extends over 16 amino acids. Germline V gene sequence: CDR1 MNHNS, CDR2 SASEGT. Trimming cost V 2 bases and J 0 bases, with 11 bases left between them. CDR3 loop: CASSEKRAHSNQPQHF. For the CDR3, the DNA is TGTGCCAGCAGTGAAAAAAGGGCTCATAGCAATCAGCCCCAGCATTTT.

This clonotype has at least ten counts. The genes are TRBV6-2 or TRBV6-3 and TRBJ2-7, with 15 bases that match TRBD2. Germline-derived CDR1 and CDR2 are MNHEY and SVGEGT. The CDR3 extends over 18 amino acids. V trimming: 2 bases; J trimming: 2 bases; junction bases outside the gene matches: 7. The CDR3 coding sequence is TGTGCCAGCAGTTACCCGGGACTAGCGGGAGGTAACACCTACGAGCAGTACTTC. This sequence encodes CASSYPGLAGGNTYEQYF.